The T cell receptor beta chain described here comes from a study of early T cells in non-severe SARS-CoV-2 infection. This clonotype was seen many times. Individual cDNA molecules carried attached unique molecular identifiers. TCRdb used MiXCR to reprocess the 5' RACE reads, holding one entry per CDR3 protein. The sample consists of about 39,000 distinct CDR3 sequences, around 4.5% of them appearing once. V shed 7 bases and J 0 bases; nucleotides not matched to a gene: 5. The CDR3 is 14 amino acids. Germline CDR1 is SQVTM and CDR2 is ANQGSEA. Sequencing was carried out using whole blood. The rearrangement uses TRBV29-1 and TRBJ2-1, with TRBD1 matching 8 bases. This receptor was taken from an adult who was a healthcare worker with PCR-confirmed SARS-CoV-2 infection or an uninfected control (not recorded which). The CDR3 reads CSAGTGYSYNEQFF. CDR3 in DNA: TGCAGCGCCGGGACAGGCTACTCCTACAATGAGCAGTTCTTC.